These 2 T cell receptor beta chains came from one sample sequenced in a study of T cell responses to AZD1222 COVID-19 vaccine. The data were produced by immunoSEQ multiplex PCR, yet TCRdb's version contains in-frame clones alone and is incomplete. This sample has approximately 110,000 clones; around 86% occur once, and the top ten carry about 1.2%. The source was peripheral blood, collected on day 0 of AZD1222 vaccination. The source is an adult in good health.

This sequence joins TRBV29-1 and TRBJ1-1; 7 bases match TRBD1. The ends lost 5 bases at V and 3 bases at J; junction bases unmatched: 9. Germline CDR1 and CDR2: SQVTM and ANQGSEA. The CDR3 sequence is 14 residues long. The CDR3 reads CSVQQGRGYTEAFF. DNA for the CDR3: TGCAGCGTTCAACAGGGGCGAGGGTACACTGAAGCTTTCTTT.

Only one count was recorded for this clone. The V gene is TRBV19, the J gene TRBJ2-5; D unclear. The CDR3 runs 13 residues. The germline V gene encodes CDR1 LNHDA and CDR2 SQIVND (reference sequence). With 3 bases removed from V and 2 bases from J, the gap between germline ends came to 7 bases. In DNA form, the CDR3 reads TGTGCCAGTAGTATTAACGGGCAAGAGACCCAGTACTTC. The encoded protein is CASSINGQETQYF.